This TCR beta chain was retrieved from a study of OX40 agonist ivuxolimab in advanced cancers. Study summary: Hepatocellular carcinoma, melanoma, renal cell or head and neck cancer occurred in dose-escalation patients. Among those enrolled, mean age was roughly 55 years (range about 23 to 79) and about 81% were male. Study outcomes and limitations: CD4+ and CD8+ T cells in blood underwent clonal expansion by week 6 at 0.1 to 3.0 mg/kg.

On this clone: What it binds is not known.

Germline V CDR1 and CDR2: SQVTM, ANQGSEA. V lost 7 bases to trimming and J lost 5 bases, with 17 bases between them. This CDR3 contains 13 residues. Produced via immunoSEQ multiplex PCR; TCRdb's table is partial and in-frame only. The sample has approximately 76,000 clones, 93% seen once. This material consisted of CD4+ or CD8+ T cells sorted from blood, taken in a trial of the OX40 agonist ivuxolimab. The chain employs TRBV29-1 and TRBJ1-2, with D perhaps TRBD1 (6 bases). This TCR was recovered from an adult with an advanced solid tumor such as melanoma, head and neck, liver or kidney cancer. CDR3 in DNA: TGCAGCGCCGACACAGGGCGGGATTATGGCTACACCTTC. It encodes CSADTGRDYGYTF.